This entry features one T cell receptor beta chain sequence. Its antigen is not identified. Primers for the PCR totalled 60 Vbeta and 13 Jbeta. Libraries were prepared by immunoSEQ multiplex PCR; TCRdb keeps only in-frame clonotypes and omits some of them. The data contain 200,000 to 250,000 clones, over 60% of them singletons. Germline V gives CDR1 SNHLY, CDR2 FYNNEI. V lost 8 bases, J lost 2 bases, and 1 base stayed unmatched. This CDR3 comprises 12 residues. This sample is part of a study of cytomegalovirus exposure and HLA in healthy donors. Study findings and constraints: In a later analysis, HLA-C alleles had the fewest associated TCRs, DRB1 alleles the most.

V is TRBV2 and J is TRBJ2-3; the match to TRBD2 covers 7 bases. This clonotype originated in a man between 18 and 35 years old in good health and CMV-seronegative. The material sequenced was PBMCs. CDR3 sequence: CASGTNTDTQYF. CDR3 coding DNA: TGTGCCAGCGGGACTAACACAGATACGCAGTATTTT.